This T cell receptor beta chain was identified during a study of cytomegalovirus exposure and HLA in healthy donors. CDR1 is LNHDA, CDR2 SQIVND, per germline (reference sequence). Trimming took off 5 bases at V and 2 bases at J, with 14 bases between the two ends. The CDR3 covers 15 residues. The PCR employed 60 Vbeta primers together with 13 Jbeta primers. The protocol was immunoSEQ multiplex PCR, while the TCRdb copy is restricted to in-frame clones and leaves out a portion. The sample includes roughly 200,000 clones, 70% to 85% seen only once; the top ten take roughly 0.58%. The material sequenced was PBMCs. This sequence was found in a middle-aged woman in good health and CMV-seronegative. The chain has TRBV19 and TRBJ2-3, with a possible D match to TRBD2 (6 bases). CDR3 loop: CASSGAGTPTDTQYF. CDR3 bases: TGTGCCAGTAGTGGGGCGGGGACCCCCACAGATACGCAGTATTTT. The full variable domain, its missing parts supplied by reference TRBV19 and TRBJ2-3, is DGGITQSPKYLFRKEGQNVTLSCEQNLNHDAMYWYRQDPGQGLRLIYYSQIVNDFQKGDIAEGYSVSREKKESFPLTVTSAQKNPTAFYLCASSGAGTPTDTQYFGPGTRLTVL.